This T cell receptor beta chain was profiled in a study of post-analysis software for immune sequencing data. Regarding the study as a whole: Roughly 5 TRBV segments, including TRBV5-6, TRBV5-1 and TRBV20-1, were more frequent in patients than controls. Controls' normalized Chao1 diversity significantly exceeded that of multiple sclerosis patients.

Unique-molecular-identifier-tagged TCR beta cDNA libraries were used. A population of roughly 0.85 to 11 million T cells gave rise to roughly 0.5 million cDNA molecules. A single record per CDR3 protein comes from TCRdb applying MiXCR to the PCR reads. The sample contains roughly 580,000 distinct CDR3 sequences, roughly two fifths of which appear only once. This clonotype was found a few times. Its antigen is unidentified. CDR3 length equals 14 residues. Looked up from germline, CDR1 is MNHEY and CDR2 is SMNVEV (reference sequence). V trimming: 3 bases; J trimming: 7 bases; junction bases outside the gene matches: 5.

The chain couples TRBV27 to TRBJ1-4; 7 bases fit TRBD1. The origin of this receptor is a girl aged 10-17 years with multiple sclerosis. Sequenced: blood. The DNA of the CDR3 is TGTGCCAGCAGTTTCCGACAGGGACGTGAAAAACTGTTTTTT. Residues: CASSFRQGREKLFF.